The entry below describes one T cell receptor beta chain. This sample is drawn from a study of OX40 agonist ivuxolimab in advanced cancers. The CDR3 runs 15 residues. CDR1 MRHNA and CDR2 SNTAGT come from the germline V gene. V lost 2 bases, J lost 1 base, and 0 bases stayed unmatched. Produced via immunoSEQ multiplex PCR; TCRdb's table is partial and in-frame only. In the table there are under 35,000 clones, 65% to 85% of which are singletons. The clonotype originates from an adult with an advanced solid tumor such as melanoma, head and neck, liver or kidney cancer. This rearrangement joins TRBV6-4 to TRBJ2-3, with 10 bases fitting TRBD1. The specimen comprised CD4+ or CD8+ T cells sorted from blood, sampled in a trial of the OX40 agonist ivuxolimab. The CDR3 coding sequence is TGTGCCAGCAGTGACGGGACAGGGGGCACAGATACGCAGTATTTT. This gives the protein CASSDGTGGTDTQYF.